This T cell receptor beta chain was identified during a study of T cell responses to AZD1222 COVID-19 vaccine (dated by TCRdb to the early 2020s). Background on the whole study: TCR sequencing was performed for roughly 250 trial participants, of whom some 200 were given two doses of AZD1222 and approximately 25 were given two doses of MenACWY control vaccine. Trial participants were enrolled into age subgroups of 18-55, 56-69 and 70-plus years, which contained 148, 28 and 57 TCR-sequenced participants, respectively.

The paper's findings and limits, for the study overall: Epitopes outside the regions mutated in the B.1.351 and B.1.1.7 variants were reportedly recognized by nearly half of the unique spike-specific TCRs. The whole spike protein was spanned by vaccine-associated CD4 TCRs, and dominant responses were seen in regions 160-218 and 743-854. After two AZD1222 doses, both the breadth and the depth of spike-specific TCRs were significantly higher than at day 0 and than in MenACWY recipients. Conclusions about previously exposed vaccinees are limited, since just a handful of AZD1222 recipients were seropositive for SARS-CoV-2 at baseline. Because no samples from the day 14 peak response were available, repertoires could be characterized only after the peak T cell response. Most participants were white British and females outnumbered males, and the authors suggested that clonal diversity may have been underestimated. In the small 56-69-year group, the increase in depth fell short of significance, most likely because of low power.

The CDR3 regions of human TCRbeta chains were subjected to immunosequencing. Turning to the authors' computational methods: TCRs in the repertoires were matched against a reference library of SARS-CoV-2-specific TCRs that had been generated with the MIRA antigen-specificity platform. Breadth was defined as the fraction of unique TCRs that were SARS-CoV-2-associated, and depth was defined as the fraction of total T cells that were SARS-CoV-2-associated. Using the MIRA data, each spike-specific TCR was mapped to the spike region that the TCR reacts to and placed in a CD4 or CD8 class. Log10-transformed breadth and depth values were compared by one-way ANOVA with Sidak's multiple comparisons tests. The table was pulled from immuneACCESS by TCRdb, which kept in-frame rearrangements only. Such tables lose some clones; where checked, under half of the loss comes from unresolved V genes, and the rest has no known cause. V and J calls and clone size are those listed in that table; D and trimming were worked out from the DNA. This sample has about 110,000 clones in its table, and 88% of those were observed once. 13% of the sample rests with the top ten.

In its sample, this clone was seen a few times. Its antigen is unknown. There are no base qualities to consult, and no much larger clone falls within one base. The sample's time point label is to be understood as: baseline before first vaccination. The treatment or condition label here, explained by the study, means: meningococcal conjugate vaccine given as trial control. Samples from vaccinated people were obtained from the UK trials COV001 and COV002, which included a single-blind randomized controlled phase 2/3 trial of AZD1222 (ChAdOx1 nCoV-19) in healthy adults. For TCRbeta chain sequencing, PBMC samples were collected from trial participants at day 0 and at day 28 after the second dose. This receptor was obtained from an adult in good health. The sequenced sample was peripheral blood, obtained on day 0 of MenACWY control vaccination.

The CDR3 region has the sequence CAWRSGGGTDTQYF. The nucleotides read TGTGCCTGGCGTAGCGGAGGGGGCACAGATACGCAGTATTTT. Rearrangement joined TRBV30 to TRBJ2-3, with TRBD2 tentatively as D gene (6 bases match). Reading from cysteine to phenylalanine, the CDR3 counts 14 amino acids. Of the read, only the CDR3 DNA is kept; its 42 bases are in frame from base 1. For CDR1 and CDR2, the germline V gene (reference sequence) lists GTSNPN and SVGIG. Between the V and J ends, shortened by 5 bases and 1 base respectively, the junction contains 13 bases.